This TCR beta chain emerged from a study of beta chain features in type 1 diabetes (dated by TCRdb to between 2018 and 2020). Notes on the research overall: Mean age, gender distribution, total cell number and subset yield did not differ between patients and healthy donors. Naive and central memory subsets were obtained from all 30 or so donors, but regulatory and stem cell-like memory subsets were isolated from only 8 patients and roughly 8 healthy donors. In the study, TCRB repertoires of sorted circulating CD4+ T cell subsets from recently diagnosed type 1 diabetes patients were compared with those of matched healthy donors. A total of some 100,000,000 sorted cells were examined across all samples, and the number of cells per subset was strongly correlated with RNA yield. What the authors observed across the whole study: Because cDNA was sequenced instead of genomic DNA, activated cells with high expression could be over-represented, although the groups did not differ in activation or CD3 levels. A moderate but significant shortening of TCRB CDR3 length was observed in type 1 diabetes patients in all four CD4+ subsets. At VDJ recombination sites, type 1 diabetes patients had fewer insertions and more deleted nucleotides, which implies abnormalities in thymic rearrangement. Because small numbers of individuals were included in the HLA sub-analyses, any influence of HLA type on TCRB rearrangement was left unresolved. The naive, central memory and regulatory TCRB repertoires appeared to resemble one another more closely among patients than among healthy donors. PCR might favor shorter templates, but patient and control samples were amplified and corrected together, so any skew would affect both groups equally.

This clone was seen only a few times. The target of this receptor is not known. Base qualities were left out, and no much larger clone turns up one base away. Each donor gave one peripheral blood draw, about 100 mL on average, collected into heparinised tubes. Using a panel that included CD45RO, CCR7, CD25, CD127, CD95 and CD27, naive, central memory, regulatory and stem cell-like memory CD4+ T cells were sorted on a BD FACSAria II. Purity was above 95% for every sorted population. PBMCs were isolated immediately by Lymphoprep density gradient centrifugation and stained directly without culture. Samples were stained and sorted in pairs, with one healthy donor and one patient per experiment, so that batch effects were minimized. Trimming removed 0 bases from V and 4 bases from J, leaving 13 bases between the germline ends. CDR1 and CDR2, per the germline V gene, are SGHRS and YFSETQ. Counted from cysteine to phenylalanine, this CDR3 has 16 amino acids. The entry retains the CDR3 DNA only, 48 bases that are in frame from base 1.

All of the isolated RNA was reverse transcribed with the High Capacity cDNA Reverse Transcription Kit, so expressed TCRB transcripts were sequenced. Naive, central memory and regulatory T cell samples underwent deep immunoSEQ sequencing, averaging about 3.57 million total reads per sample. Sorted cells were lysed in RLT buffer, and RNA was extracted using DNase-treated RNeasy Micro or Mini kits according to cell number. To prevent cross-contamination, each cell subset was processed individually, whereas patient and healthy donor samples were processed jointly. The immunoSEQ multiplex PCR was used to amplify TCRB sequences from cDNA, yielding 87-bp fragments that span the CDR3 region. The amplicons were sequenced using the Illumina HiSeq platform. The paper's data handling went like this. PCR bias was corrected computationally using synthetic template baselines, and reads within Hamming distance 2 were collapsed, with unmergeable singletons discarded. Reads were aligned against IMGT to assign V, D and J genes, CDR3 length and insertions or deletions at six rearrangement sites. Within each subset, clonotype counts were normalized to the number of sorted cells before true diversity and Gini coefficients were calculated with the tcR R package. The overlap coefficient, calculated on TCRB nucleotide sequences, was used to quantify repertoire sharing. Out-of-frame TCRB sequences from naive cells were analyzed as a proxy for the pre-selection repertoire. TCRdb retrieved this table from immuneACCESS and kept in-frame rearrangements only. Not all clones are present; in checked studies, unresolved V genes account for under half, and no reason is known for the remainder. Clone size and V and J calls were adopted from that table, with D and trimming inferred from the DNA. The sample contains 860,000 or so clones, roughly 15% of them found a single time. The top ten clonotypes cover around 0.02% of the sample.

The V gene is TRBV5-1 and the J gene is TRBJ2-2; TRBD2 is a possible D gene, resting on 5 matching bases. The sample comprised naive CD4+ T cells from blood. This specimen's cell subset or site label, per the study, means: true naive CD4+ T cells. The sequence was obtained from a woman aged 18 to 35 in good health. The nucleotide sequence is TGCGCCAGCAGCTTGGGTCCGGCAGGAGGCACCGGGGAGCTGTTTTTT. It translates to CASSLGPAGGTGELFF. Where the CDR3 stops, the reference TRBV5-1 and TRBJ2-2 genes take over; the full variable domain is KAGVTQTPRYLIKTRGQQVTLSCSPISGHRSVSWYQQTPGQGLQFLFEYFSETQRNKGNFPGRFSGRQFSNSRSEMNVSTLELGDSALYLCASSLGPAGGTGELFFGEGSRLTVL.